This T cell receptor beta chain was recorded in a study of blood T cells in healthy people across ages. Next came a second PCR, run for about 6 to 12 cycles, which used a sample-barcoded 5' primer along with a J-beta primer mix. TCRdb fed the 5' RACE reads into MiXCR, producing one record per CDR3 protein. Of roughly 930,000 distinct CDR3 sequences listed, around 46% are singletons. The CDR3 spans 15 residues. Germline values: CDR1 SGHTA, CDR2 FQGNSA. The gene calls are TRBV7-2 and TRBJ2-5; D may match TRBD1 or TRBD2 (6 bases each). The J call may be in error: the DNA end matches TRBJ2-7 better. The clonotype was recovered from a young man in good health. Input material: blood. The CDR3 here is CASSLDGGHDYEQYF. The CDR3 nucleotides read TGTGCCAGCAGCTTAGATGGGGGGCACGATTACGAGCAGTACTTC.